This is a list of T cell receptor beta chains from one sample in a study of cytomegalovirus exposure and HLA in healthy donors. Sequencing was performed with immunoSEQ multiplex PCR; in TCRdb, only in-frame clones are kept and a portion is missing. The data contain just over 150,000 clones, around four fifths of them singletons. Sequenced material: PBMCs. The receptor source for this set is a female donor in good health and CMV-seronegative. CDR3s include the opening cysteine and the closing phenylalanine or tryptophan. The D gene is left open where the match is weak. Part of the rows lack a size; the others show once, few, many or a class for expanded clones.

-	TRBV5-1	-	TRBJ1-2	TGCGCCAGCAGCCCTGGGCAGCAAAATAACTATGGCTACACCTTC	CASSPGQQNNYGYTF
-	TRBV2	TRBD1	TRBJ2-5	TGTGCCAGCAGTTTGGACAGGGTCCAAGAGACCCAGTACTTC	CASSLDRVQETQYF
few	TRBV25-1	TRBD1	TRBJ1-1	TGTGCCAGCACTGGAGACAGGGTGGCTTTCTTT	CASTGDRVAFF
-	TRBV27	TRBD1	TRBJ1-1	TGTGCCAGCAGTCCGAGGGGGCCGAACACTGAAGCTTTCTTT	CASSPRGPNTEAFF
-	TRBV19	TRBD2	TRBJ2-3	TGTGCCAGTAGGGAGAGCGGGGGGGCCCTCTTGGGGCAGTATTTT	CASRESGGALLGQYF
-	TRBV10-3	-	TRBJ1-2	TGTGCCATCAGTACCACGGGGGGCACCTATGGCTACACCTTC	CAISTTGGTYGYTF
-	TRBV5-1	TRBD2	TRBJ2-3	TGCGCCAGCAGCTTGGGGGCTAGCGGACGTCACGATACGCAGTATTTT	CASSLGASGRHDTQYF
-	TRBV7-9	-	TRBJ1-1	TGTGCCAGCAGCTTCAAAGCGGTATCGGGAGCTTTCTTT	CASSFKAVSGAFF
-	TRBV30	-	TRBJ2-1	TGTGCCTGGAGTGTAGGACTCCCAACCTACAATGAGCAGTTCTTC	CAWSVGLPTYNEQFF
-	TRBV6-1	-	TRBJ2-7	TGTGCCAGCAGTGAGGGGGACACCTTCTACGAGCAGTACTTC	CASSEGDTFYEQYF
-	TRBV7-2	-	TRBJ2-1	TGTGCCAGCAGCCCTACGCCACCTCCACAGTTCTTC	CASSPTPPPQFF
-	TRBV7-8	TRBD1	TRBJ1-3	TGTGCCAGCAGCTTAGGAAGAGGGGGCGGAGGAAACACCATATATTTT	CASSLGRGGGGNTIYF
-	TRBV14	TRBD2	TRBJ2-5	TGTGCCAGCAGCCAAGACGGTCGACTAGCAGAGACCCAGTACTTC	CASSQDGRLAETQYF
-	TRBV15	TRBD2	TRBJ2-3	TGTGCCACCAGCAGAGATCGAAAGCTAGCGGGAGCTGCAGATACGCAGTATTTT	CATSRDRKLAGAADTQYF
-	TRBV19	-	TRBJ1-5	TGTGCCAGTAGTATCAATAGGGCAGGGAATCAGCCCCAGCATTTT	CASSINRAGNQPQHF
once	TRBV7-8	TRBD2	TRBJ2-4	TGTGCCAGCAGCACGCGCCGGGAGGGGGGAGGAATTCAGTACTTC	CASSTRREGGGIQYF
-	TRBV30	-	TRBJ1-3	TGTGCCTGGAGTGTAGGAGACTCTGGAAACACCATATATTTT	CAWSVGDSGNTIYF
-	TRBV6-5	TRBD1	TRBJ2-7	TGTGCCAGCAGTTTATCCGGGACAGGAGGCTACGAGCAGTACTTC	CASSLSGTGGYEQYF
few	TRBV7-6	TRBD1	TRBJ2-1	TGTGCCAGCAGCTCACCGCCCGGGACAGTATTCAATGAGCAGTTCTTC	CASSSPPGTVFNEQFF
-	TRBV7-9	TRBD1	TRBJ2-3	TGTGCCAGCAGCTTGGGACAGCGCACAGATACGCAGTATTTT	CASSLGQRTDTQYF
-	TRBV5-1	-	TRBJ1-4	TGCGCCAGCAGCTTAGGGGACATCCGGGGTGAGGAAAAACTGTTTTTT	CASSLGDIRGEEKLFF
-	TRBV19	-	TRBJ1-1	TGTGCCAGTAGTATGGACTCTGCGGGGGACACTGAAGCTTTCTTT	CASSMDSAGDTEAFF
-	TRBV29-1	TRBD2	TRBJ2-3	TGCAGCGTTGGGAGCGGGAGGGGGGCAGATACGCAGTATTTT	CSVGSGRGADTQYF
once	TRBV11-2	-	TRBJ1-5	TGTGCCAGCAGCTTATGGGCGGGGAGCAATCAGCCCCAGCATTTT	CASSLWAGSNQPQHF
-	TRBV5-6	-	TRBJ2-7	TGTGCCAGCAGCCGGGACACTGACTACGAGCAGTACTTC	CASSRDTDYEQYF
-	TRBV14	TRBD2	TRBJ2-1	TGTGCCAGCAGCCCAAGACTGGGACTAGCGGGGGGGAGCTCCTACAATGAGCAGTTCTTC	CASSPRLGLAGGSSYNEQFF
-	TRBV9	-	TRBJ2-3	TGTGCCAGCAGCGCCGAAGGGGGTACAGATACGCAGTATTTT	CASSAEGGTDTQYF
-	TRBV7-2	-	TRBJ1-1	TGTGCCAGCAGCTTAAGAGGGATGGCAGCTTTCTTT	CASSLRGMAAFF
-	TRBV18	TRBD1	TRBJ2-7	TGTGCCAGCTCCTCTACAGGGGGCAAATACGAGCAGTACTTC	CASSSTGGKYEQYF
few	TRBV7-8	-	TRBJ2-1	TGTGCCAGCAGCCCAAATGAGGGAACGTACAATGAGCAGTTCTTC	CASSPNEGTYNEQFF
-	TRBV11-2	TRBD2	TRBJ2-3	TGTGCCAGCAGCTTACCGGGACTAGCGGGGATTACGCAGTATTTT	CASSLPGLAGITQYF
-	TRBV11-2	TRBD1	TRBJ2-7	TGTGCCAGCAGCCCTATAAAGGGACAGCACCAGAACGAGCAGTACTTC	CASSPIKGQHQNEQYF
few	TRBV11-2	-	TRBJ2-7	TGTGCCAGCAGGCACGTCTCCCAGCGCAGCGAGCAGTACTTC	CASRHVSQRSEQYF
-	TRBV7-9	TRBD2	TRBJ2-5	TGTGCCAGCAGCTTAGGCGGACTAGCTTTAGAGACCCAGTACTTC	CASSLGGLALETQYF